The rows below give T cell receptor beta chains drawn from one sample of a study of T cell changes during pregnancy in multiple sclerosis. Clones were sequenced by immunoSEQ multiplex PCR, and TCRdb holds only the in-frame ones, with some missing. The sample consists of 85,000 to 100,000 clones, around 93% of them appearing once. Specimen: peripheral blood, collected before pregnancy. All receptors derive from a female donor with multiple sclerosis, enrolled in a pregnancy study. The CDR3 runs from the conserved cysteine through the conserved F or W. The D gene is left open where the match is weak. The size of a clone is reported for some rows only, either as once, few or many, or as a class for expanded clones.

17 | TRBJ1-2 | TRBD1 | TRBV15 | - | CATSRDMGQGILRGYTF | TGTGCCACCAGCAGAGATATGGGACAGGGGATTTTGCGTGGCTACACCTTC
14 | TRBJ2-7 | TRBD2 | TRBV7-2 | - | CASSFGGGNYEQYF | TGTGCCAGCAGCTTCGGCGGGGGGAATTACGAGCAGTACTTC
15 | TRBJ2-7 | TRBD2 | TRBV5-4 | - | CASSLASGGSYEQYF | TGTGCCAGCAGCTTGGCTAGCGGGGGTTCCTACGAGCAGTACTTC
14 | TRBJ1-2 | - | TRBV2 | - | CASRRARQNYGYTF | TGTGCCAGCAGAAGAGCCAGACAGAACTATGGCTACACCTTC
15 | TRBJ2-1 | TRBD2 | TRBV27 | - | CASSFLAGGGNEQFF | TGTGCCAGCAGTTTCCTGGCGGGAGGAGGCAATGAGCAGTTCTTC
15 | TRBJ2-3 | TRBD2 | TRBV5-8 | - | CASSLLAGVTDTQYF | TGTGCCAGCAGCTTGCTAGCGGGAGTTACAGATACGCAGTATTTT
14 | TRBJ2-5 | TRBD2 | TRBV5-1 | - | CASSLAGGPETQYF | TGCGCCAGCAGTCTAGCGGGAGGGCCAGAGACCCAGTACTTC
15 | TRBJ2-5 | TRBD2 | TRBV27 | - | CASSMLAGGPETQYF | TGTGCCAGCAGTATGTTAGCGGGAGGGCCAGAGACCCAGTACTTC
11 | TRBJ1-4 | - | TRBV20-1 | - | CSARGWEKLFF | TGCAGTGCTAGGGGCTGGGAAAAACTGTTTTTT
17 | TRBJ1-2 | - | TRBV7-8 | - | CASSFRRGTGSHYGYTF | TGTGCCAGCAGCTTTCGTCGGGGAACAGGGAGTCACTATGGCTACACCTTC
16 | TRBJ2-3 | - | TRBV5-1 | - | CASSGGSGRDTDTQYF | TGCGCCAGCAGCGGTGGCTCAGGACGGGACACAGATACGCAGTATTTT
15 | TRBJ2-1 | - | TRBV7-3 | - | CASSLTPSPYNEQFF | TGTGCCAGCAGCTTAACTCCATCCCCCTACAATGAGCAGTTCTTC
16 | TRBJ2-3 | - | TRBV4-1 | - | CASSLVWSTSTDTQYF | TGCGCCAGCAGCTTAGTCTGGTCAACTAGCACAGATACGCAGTATTTT
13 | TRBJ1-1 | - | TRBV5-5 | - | CASSLGRNTEAFF | TGTGCCAGCAGCTTGGGGAGGAACACTGAAGCTTTCTTT
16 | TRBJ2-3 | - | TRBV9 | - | CASSVAGGANTDTQYF | TGTGCCAGCAGCGTAGCGGGGGGCGCTAACACAGATACGCAGTATTTT
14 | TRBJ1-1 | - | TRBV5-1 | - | CASSLIGGDTEAFF | TGCGCCAGCAGCTTGATAGGGGGGGACACTGAAGCTTTCTTT
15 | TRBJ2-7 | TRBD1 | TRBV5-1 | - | CASSLATGGSYEQYF | TGCGCCAGCAGCTTGGCGACAGGGGGCTCCTACGAGCAGTACTTC
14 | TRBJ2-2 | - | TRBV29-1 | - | CGVIGVRTTGELFF | TGCGGCGTGATTGGAGTACGAACAACCGGGGAGCTGTTTTTT
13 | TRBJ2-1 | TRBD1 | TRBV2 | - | CASDRELYNEQFF | TGTGCCAGCGACAGGGAACTCTACAATGAGCAGTTCTTC
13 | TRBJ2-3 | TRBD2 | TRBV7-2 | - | CASSDESSGTQYF | TGTGCCAGCAGCGACGAATCTAGCGGTACGCAGTATTTT
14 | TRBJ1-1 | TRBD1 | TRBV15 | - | CATALRGSGAEAFF | TGTGCCACCGCTCTCAGGGGGTCCGGCGCTGAAGCTTTCTTT
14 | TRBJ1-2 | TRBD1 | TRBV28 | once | CASSQTGRYYGYTF | TGTGCCAGCAGTCAGACAGGGCGGTACTATGGCTACACCTTC
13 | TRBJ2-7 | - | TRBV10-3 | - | CAISDSYSYEQYF | TGTGCCATCAGTGACAGTTACTCCTACGAGCAGTACTTC
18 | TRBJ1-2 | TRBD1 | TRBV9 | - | CASSVGKRDSGGTYGYTF | TGTGCCAGCAGCGTAGGAAAACGGGACAGCGGTGGGACGTATGGCTACACCTTC
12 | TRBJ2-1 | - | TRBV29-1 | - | CSVSQTVDEQFF | TGCAGCGTTTCTCAAACGGTCGATGAGCAGTTCTTC
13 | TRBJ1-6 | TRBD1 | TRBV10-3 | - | CAIVQGAGSPLHF | TGTGCCATCGTACAGGGGGCAGGATCACCCCTCCACTTT
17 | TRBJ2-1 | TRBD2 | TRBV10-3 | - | CAISGPQGGGGAPEQFF | TGTGCCATCAGTGGGCCCCAGGGGGGCGGGGGGGCTCCGGAGCAGTTCTTC
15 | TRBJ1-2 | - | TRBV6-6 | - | CASSPQQQANYGYTF | TGTGCCAGCAGTCCACAACAACAGGCTAACTATGGCTACACCTTC
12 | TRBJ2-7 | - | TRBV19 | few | CASSMRGGEQYF | TGTGCCAGTAGCATGAGGGGGGGGGAGCAGTACTTC
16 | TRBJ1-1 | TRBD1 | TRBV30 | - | CAWSAFRTGRDTEAFF | TGTGCCTGGAGTGCCTTCCGGACAGGGAGGGACACTGAAGCTTTCTTT
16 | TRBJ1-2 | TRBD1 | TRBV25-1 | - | CASSRDSGGKKDGYTF | TGTGCCAGCAGTAGGGACAGCGGGGGCAAAAAGGATGGCTACACCTTC
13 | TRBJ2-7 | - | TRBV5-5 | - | CASSSGQFYEQYF | TGTGCCAGCAGCTCCGGACAGTTCTACGAGCAGTACTTC
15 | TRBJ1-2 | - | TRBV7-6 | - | CASSASGGVSYGYTF | TGTGCCAGCAGCGCGAGTGGGGGGGTTAGCTATGGCTACACCTTC
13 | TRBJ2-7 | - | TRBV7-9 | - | CASSLLSPYEQYF | TGTGCCAGCAGCCTTCTGTCCCCCTACGAGCAGTACTTC
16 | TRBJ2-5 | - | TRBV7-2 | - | CASSLSRGGGQETQYF | TGTGCCAGCAGCTTATCCCGAGGGGGGGGCCAAGAGACCCAGTACTTC
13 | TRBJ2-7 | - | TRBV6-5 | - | CASSSRGYYEQYF | TGTGCCAGCAGCTCTAGGGGGTACTACGAGCAGTACTTC
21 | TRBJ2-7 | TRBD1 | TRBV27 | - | CASSLGWRTRDRGPPAYEQYF | TGTGCCAGCAGTTTAGGGTGGAGGACGAGGGACAGGGGCCCTCCAGCCTACGAGCAGTACTTC
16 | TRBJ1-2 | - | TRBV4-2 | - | CASSQDSGGGADGYTF | TGTGCCAGCAGCCAAGATTCGGGGGGAGGAGCGGACGGCTACACCTTC
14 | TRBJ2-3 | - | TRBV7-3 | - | CASSLTSVGDTQYF | TGTGCCAGCAGCTTAACAAGCGTAGGAGATACGCAGTATTTT
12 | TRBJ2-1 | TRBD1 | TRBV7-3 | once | CASSSRQGRQFF | TGTGCCAGCAGCTCTCGACAGGGACGGCAGTTCTTC
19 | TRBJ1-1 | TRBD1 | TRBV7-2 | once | CASSLASGGKGKWDTEAFF | TGTGCCAGCAGCTTAGCGTCAGGGGGCAAGGGCAAATGGGACACTGAAGCTTTCTTT
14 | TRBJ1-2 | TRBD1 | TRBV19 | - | CASTHRGRDYGYTF | TGTGCCAGTACCCACAGGGGGAGGGACTATGGCTACACCTTC
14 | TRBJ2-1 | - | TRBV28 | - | CASKASDSYNEQFF | TGTGCCAGCAAAGCTAGCGACTCCTACAATGAGCAGTTCTTC
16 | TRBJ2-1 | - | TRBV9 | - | CASSVALADSDNEQFF | TGTGCCAGCAGCGTTGCCCTAGCGGACAGTGACAATGAGCAGTTCTTC